This TCR beta chain emerged from a study of T-cell memory formation after mild COVID-19. Overall study: For the most part, TCR clusters were specific to one donor.

General study points: The pre-infection memory compartment contained some responding clones, suggesting cross-reactive memory joined.

For this clonotype: Antigen specificity is unknown.

Amplification by 5'RACE using constant-segment primers produced TCR alpha and TCR beta cDNA libraries that carried sample barcodes and UMIs. TCRdb reprocessed the 5' RACE reads via MiXCR and lists one record per CDR3 protein. Here the sample spans around 80,000 distinct CDR3 sequences, roughly 14% being singletons. The germline CDR1 and CDR2 sequences are SGHVS and FNYEAQ. The CDR3 is 15 amino acids. V dropped 1 base and J dropped 7 bases, with 14 bases sitting between them. Sequencing was carried out using PBMCs or a T cell subset sorted from them (not recorded which). This clonotype originated in an adult woman who had mild COVID-19 (a few samples of this study predate the infection). Cell type and time point are not known. The V gene is TRBV7-6, the J gene TRBJ2-1; no reliable D call. The CDR3 loop is CASSLVSGPRNEQFF. The CDR3 DNA reads TGTGCCAGCAGCTTAGTTAGTGGACCAAGGAATGAGCAGTTCTTC.